The 10 T cell receptor beta chains given below trace back to one sample, sequenced in a study of shared clonotypes between healthy human individuals. The protocol was immunoSEQ multiplex PCR, while the TCRdb copy is restricted to in-frame clones and leaves out a portion. Found here are 1.6 million or so clones, approximately 96% of them singletons; the top ten hold 1% to 1.5%. The sequencing input was naive CD4+ T cells sorted from blood. Subset given: CD45RA+ positively selected. Receptor source: a man younger than 45 in good health.

The chain couples TRBV7-6 to TRBJ2-3, with 14 bases fitting TRBD2. The CDR3 has 17 amino acids. Germline V gene sequence: CDR1 SGHVS, CDR2 FNYEAQ. V was pared by 4 bases and J by 5 bases, with 8 bases of the junction left unmatched. DNA of the CDR3: TGTGCCAGCAGCTCTGGCCCGACTAGCGGGAGGGGAGATACGCAGTATTTT. This gives the protein CASSSGPTSGRGDTQYF.

V is TRBV2 and J is TRBJ1-1; tentative D call: TRBD1 (5 bases). Trimming cost V 5 bases and J 5 bases, with 18 bases left between them. The CDR3 totals 15 residues. Per the germline V gene, CDR1 is SNHLY and CDR2 is FYNNEI. The CDR3 reads CASSPYGTVGTEAFF. DNA for the CDR3: TGTGCCAGCAGTCCTTACGGGACCGTAGGGACTGAAGCTTTCTTT.

Of note for this clone: Other DNA variants within this sample encode the same CDR3. J is TRBJ2-7 and V is TRBV18; TRBD1 might be the D (6 bases). The ends were cut back, 2 bases at V and 0 bases at J, with 11 bases in the middle. CDR1 KGHSH and CDR2 LQKENI come from the germline V gene. The length of the CDR3 is 15 residues. The CDR3: CASSPSGVSSYEQYF. As DNA, the CDR3 is TGTGCCAGCTCACCATCAGGGGTAAGCTCCTACGAGCAGTACTTC.

This clone was recorded only once. The gene calls are TRBV7-2 and TRBJ2-3, with D possibly matching TRBD2 (5 bases). The germline V gene encodes CDR1 SGHTA and CDR2 FQGNSA. V lost 5 bases to trimming and J lost 2 bases, with 11 bases between them. This CDR3 region has 14 residues. In nucleotides, the CDR3 is TGTGCCAGCAGCCCCACTAGAAACACAGATACGCAGTATTTT. This sequence encodes CASSPTRNTDTQYF.

The rearrangement links TRBV23-1 to TRBJ2-2; 7 nucleotides agree with TRBD2. TRBV23-1 is filed as an ORF, its function uncertain. This CDR3 comprises 11 residues. J gave up 9 bases and V 10 bases, and 5 bases lay outside the gene matches. CDR3 DNA: TGCGCCAAAGGGAGGGGACGGGAGCTGTTTTTT. Protein product: CAKGRGRELFF.

This clone was recorded only once. V is TRBV29-1 and J is TRBJ2-6; D remains unclear. Trimming took 4 bases from V and 4 from J, leaving 8 bases between them. Germline V gene data show CDR1 as SQVTM and CDR2 as ANQGSEA. The CDR3 spans 13 residues. The CDR3 nucleotides read TGCAGCGTTGTGGGCAGGGGGGCCAACGTCCTGACTTTC. Its protein is CSVVGRGANVLTF.

The gene calls are TRBV15 and TRBJ1-2; 8 bases line up with TRBD1. The V and J ends lost 2 bases and 6 bases, in that order; junction bases with no gene match: 2. The length of the CDR3 is 13 residues. Germline V gene data show CDR1 as LNHNV and CDR2 as YYDKDF (reference sequence). In DNA form, the CDR3 reads TGTGCCACCAGCAGACAGGGACAGGATGGCTACACCTTC. The encoded protein is CATSRQGQDGYTF. The complete variable domain, with remaining parts taken from reference TRBV15 and TRBJ1-2, reads DAMVIQNPRYQVTQFGKPVTLSCSQTLNHNVMYWYQQKSSQAPKLLFHYYDKDFNNEADTPDNFQSRRPNTSFCFLDIRSPGLGDTAMYLCATSRQGQDGYTFGSGTRLTVV.

The chain carries TRBV5-4 and TRBJ1-1; D ambiguous. CDR3 length: 14 residues. Trimming pared 0 bases from V and 3 bases from J, leaving 9 bases between. In germline, CDR1 is SGHNT, CDR2 YYREEE (reference sequence). The CDR3 loop reads CASSLGRGDTEAFF. The CDR3, as DNA: TGTGCCAGCAGCTTGGGACGCGGAGACACTGAAGCTTTCTTT.

The chain employs TRBV20-1 and TRBJ2-7; possible D gene TRBD1, 5 bases. The CDR3 spans 11 residues. V was shortened by 6 bases and J by 6 bases, with 12 bases between the two germline ends. Germline V gives CDR1 DFQATT, CDR2 SNEGSKA (reference sequence). CDR3 region: CSATDIAEQYF. In nucleotides, the CDR3 is TGCAGTGCAACGGACATTGCCGAGCAGTACTTC.

The V call is TRBV25-1, the J call TRBJ2-7, with 8 nucleotides matching TRBD2. Germline values: CDR1 MGHDK, CDR2 SYGVNS. This CDR3 spans 12 amino acids. Here the CDR3 DNA reads TGTGTAGTAGCGGGAAGTAACTACGAGCAGTACTTC. It is translated as CVVAGSNYEQYF.